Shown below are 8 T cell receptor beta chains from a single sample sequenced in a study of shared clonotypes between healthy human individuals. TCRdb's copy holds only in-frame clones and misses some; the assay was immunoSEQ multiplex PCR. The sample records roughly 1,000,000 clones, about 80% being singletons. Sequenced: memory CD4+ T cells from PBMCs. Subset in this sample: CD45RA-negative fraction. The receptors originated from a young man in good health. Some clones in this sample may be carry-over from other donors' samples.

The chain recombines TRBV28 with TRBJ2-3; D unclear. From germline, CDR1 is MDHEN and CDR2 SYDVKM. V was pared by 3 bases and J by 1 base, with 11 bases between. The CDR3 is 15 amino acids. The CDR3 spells CASSFRRPGTDTQYF. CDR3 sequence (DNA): TGTGCCAGCAGTTTCCGACGTCCGGGCACAGATACGCAGTATTTT.

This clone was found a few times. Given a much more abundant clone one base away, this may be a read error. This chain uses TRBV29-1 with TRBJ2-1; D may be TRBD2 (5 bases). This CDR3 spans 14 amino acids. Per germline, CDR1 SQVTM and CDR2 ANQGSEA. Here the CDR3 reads CGVAKDFVNNEQFF. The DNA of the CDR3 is TGCGGCGTTGCAAAGGACTTCGTTAACAATGAGCAGTTCTTC.

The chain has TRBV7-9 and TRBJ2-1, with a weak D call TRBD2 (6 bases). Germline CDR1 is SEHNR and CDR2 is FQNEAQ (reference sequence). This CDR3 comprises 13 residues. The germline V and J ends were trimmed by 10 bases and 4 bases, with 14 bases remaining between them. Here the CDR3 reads CATTEGSYNEQFF. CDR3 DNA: TGTGCCACCACGGAGGGCAGTTACAATGAGCAGTTCTTC.

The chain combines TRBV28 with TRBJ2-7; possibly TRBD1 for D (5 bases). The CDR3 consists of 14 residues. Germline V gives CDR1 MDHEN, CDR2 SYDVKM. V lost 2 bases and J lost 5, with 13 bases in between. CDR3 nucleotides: TGTGCCAGCAGTTTAACAGGTATTCGGGACGAGCAGTACTTC. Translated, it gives CASSLTGIRDEQYF.

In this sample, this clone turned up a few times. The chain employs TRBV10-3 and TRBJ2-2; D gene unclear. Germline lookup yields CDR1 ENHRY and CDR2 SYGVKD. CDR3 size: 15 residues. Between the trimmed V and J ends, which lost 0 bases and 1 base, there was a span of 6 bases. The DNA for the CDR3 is TGTGCCATCAGTGAGTCGAGACAGAACACCGGGGAGCTGTTTTTT. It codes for CAISESRQNTGELFF.

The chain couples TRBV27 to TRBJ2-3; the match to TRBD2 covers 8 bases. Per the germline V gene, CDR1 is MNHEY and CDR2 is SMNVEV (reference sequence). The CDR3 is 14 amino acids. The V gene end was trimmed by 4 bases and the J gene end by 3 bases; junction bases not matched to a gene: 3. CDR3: CASSSGGGTDTQYF. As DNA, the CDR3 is TGTGCCAGCAGTTCCGGGGGGGGGACAGATACGCAGTATTTT.

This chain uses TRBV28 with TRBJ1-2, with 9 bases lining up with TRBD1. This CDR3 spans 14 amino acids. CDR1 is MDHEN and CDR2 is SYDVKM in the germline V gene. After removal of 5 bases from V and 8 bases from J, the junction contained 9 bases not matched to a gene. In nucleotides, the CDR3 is TGTGCCAGCAGTAATACAGGGGGCTTTGGAGGCTACACCTTC. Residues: CASSNTGGFGGYTF.

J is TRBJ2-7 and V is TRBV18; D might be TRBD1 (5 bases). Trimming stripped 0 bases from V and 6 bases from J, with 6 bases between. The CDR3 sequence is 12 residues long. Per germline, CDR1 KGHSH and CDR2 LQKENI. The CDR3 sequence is CASSPPQGEQYF. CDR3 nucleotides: TGTGCCAGCTCACCACCGCAGGGCGAGCAGTACTTC.